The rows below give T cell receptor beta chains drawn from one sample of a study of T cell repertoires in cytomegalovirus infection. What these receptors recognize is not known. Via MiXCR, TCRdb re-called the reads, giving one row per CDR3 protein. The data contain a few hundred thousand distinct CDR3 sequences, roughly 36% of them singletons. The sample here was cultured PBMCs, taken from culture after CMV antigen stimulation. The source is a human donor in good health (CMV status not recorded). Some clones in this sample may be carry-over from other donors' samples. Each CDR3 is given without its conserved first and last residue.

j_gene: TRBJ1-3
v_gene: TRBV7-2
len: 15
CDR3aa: ASSLGRTGASGNTIY

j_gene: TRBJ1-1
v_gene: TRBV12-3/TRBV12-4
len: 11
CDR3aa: ASSTTGGTEAF

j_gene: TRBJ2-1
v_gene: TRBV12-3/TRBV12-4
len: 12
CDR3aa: ASSPGTSTHEQF

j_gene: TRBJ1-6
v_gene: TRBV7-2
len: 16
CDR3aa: ASSQWAGMASYNSPLH

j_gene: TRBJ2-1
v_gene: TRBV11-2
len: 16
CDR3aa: ASSLDLSTSGGYNEQF

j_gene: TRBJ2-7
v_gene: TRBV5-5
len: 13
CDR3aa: ASSRVRDYSYEQY

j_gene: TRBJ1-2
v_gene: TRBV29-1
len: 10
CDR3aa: SVEDRGYGYT

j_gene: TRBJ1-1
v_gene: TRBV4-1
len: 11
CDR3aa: ASSQVGVIEAF

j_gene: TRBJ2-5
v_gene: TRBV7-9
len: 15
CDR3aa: ASSLESGSDGRETQY

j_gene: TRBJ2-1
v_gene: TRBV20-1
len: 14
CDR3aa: SARGGAGGTYNEQF

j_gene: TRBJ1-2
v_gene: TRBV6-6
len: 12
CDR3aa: ASSYSTGGYGYT

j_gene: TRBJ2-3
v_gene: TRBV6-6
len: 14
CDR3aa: ASSYGLSTSTDTQY

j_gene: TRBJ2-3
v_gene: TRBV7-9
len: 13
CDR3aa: ASSSSGLSTDTQY

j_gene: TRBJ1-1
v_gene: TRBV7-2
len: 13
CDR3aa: ASSPGPLTATEAF

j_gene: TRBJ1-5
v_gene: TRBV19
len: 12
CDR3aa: ASRQGNRNQPQH

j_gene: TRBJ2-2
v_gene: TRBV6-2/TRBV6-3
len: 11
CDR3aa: ASSFRDTGELF

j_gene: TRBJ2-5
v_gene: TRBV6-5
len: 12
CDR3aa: ASSYGAGEETQY

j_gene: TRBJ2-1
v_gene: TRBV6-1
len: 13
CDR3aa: ASSSREGPYNEQF

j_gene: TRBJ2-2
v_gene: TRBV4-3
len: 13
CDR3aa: ASSQVTGYTGELF

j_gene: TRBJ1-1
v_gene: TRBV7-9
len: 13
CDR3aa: ASSPTRTENTEAF

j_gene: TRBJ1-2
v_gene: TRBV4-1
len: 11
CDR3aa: ASSQDPGDGYT

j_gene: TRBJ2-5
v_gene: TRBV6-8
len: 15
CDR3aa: ASSYSNLAGVAETQY

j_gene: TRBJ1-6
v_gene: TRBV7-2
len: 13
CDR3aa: ASSLGLVPNSPLH

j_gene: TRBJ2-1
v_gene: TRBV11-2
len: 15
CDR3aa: ASSLAFWDRASNEQF

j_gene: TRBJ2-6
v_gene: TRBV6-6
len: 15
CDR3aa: ASSRRSQDPGANVLT

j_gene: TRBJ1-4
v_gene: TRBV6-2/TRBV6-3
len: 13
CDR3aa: ASSQRTGGREKLF

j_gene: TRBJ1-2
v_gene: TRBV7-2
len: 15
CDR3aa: ASSPGPGQLSNYGYT

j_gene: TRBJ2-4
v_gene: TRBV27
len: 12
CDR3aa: ASGPWGAKNIQY

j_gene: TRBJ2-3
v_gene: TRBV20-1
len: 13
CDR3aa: SATGLAGNTDTQY

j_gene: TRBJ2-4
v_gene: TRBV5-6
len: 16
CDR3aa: ASSLNGLAGLAKNIQY